Below are 29 T cell receptor beta chains sequenced from a single sample in a study of blood T cells in healthy people across ages. Alongside a J-beta primer mix, a sample-barcoded 5' primer served in a second PCR lasting about 6 to 12 cycles. Using its own MiXCR run on the 5' RACE reads, TCRdb lists one record per CDR3 protein. The sample contains some 750,000 distinct CDR3 sequences, roughly 20% of which appear only once. Material for sequencing was blood. Every receptor here comes from a man aged 65 to 85 in good health.

Of note for this clonotype: The junction does not match germline at one end; this may be a read error. The chain recombines TRBV6-5 with TRBJ1-4, with 10 bases aligning to TRBD1. The CDR3 contains 16 residues. Germline V gives CDR1 MNHEY, CDR2 SVGAGI. CDR3 sequence: CASNYSVGDRGEKLFF. CDR3 nucleotide sequence: TGTGCCAGCAATTACTCCGTCGGGGACAGGGGCGAAAAACTGTTTTTT.

This clonotype was detected once. The chain employs TRBV6-1 and TRBJ1-2, with 7 bases identical to TRBD1. Germline V gene sequence: CDR1 MNHNS, CDR2 SASEGT. J gave up 6 bases and V 1 base, and 8 bases lay outside the gene matches. The CDR3 extends over 15 amino acids. CDR3 protein: CASSEEVGTVNGYTF. The CDR3 DNA reads TGTGCCAGCAGTGAAGAAGTCGGGACAGTTAATGGCTACACCTTC.

Only a few counts were recorded for this clonotype. The chain combines TRBV7-8 with TRBJ1-6; a weak D match, TRBD1 (6 bases). V was shortened by 1 base and J by 11 bases, with 12 bases between the two germline ends. Germline assignment: CDR1 SGHVS and CDR2 FQNEAQ. The CDR3 spans 14 residues. The CDR3 DNA reads as TGTGCCAGCAGCTTAGAGTCAGGGGTGGCACCCCTCCACTTT. Encoded protein: CASSLESGVAPLHF.

Here the CDR3 reads CASSFQTGGNSDEQFF. CDR3 nucleotide sequence: TGTGCCAGCAGTTTTCAGACAGGGGGCAATTCCGATGAGCAGTTCTTC. The gene calls are TRBV28 and TRBJ2-1; 10 bases fit TRBD1. This CDR3 is built from 16 residues. CDR1 is MDHEN and CDR2 is SYDVKM in the germline V gene. Unmatched junction bases numbered 10, after V lost 3 bases and J lost 8 bases.

There are many counts of this clonotype. V gene TRBV12-3 or TRBV12-4 combines with J gene TRBJ2-7; D might be TRBD1 or TRBD2, each matching 5 bases. Trimming stripped 5 bases from V and 0 bases from J, with 14 bases between. The CDR3 length is 15 residues. The CDR3 region is CASSKGPMSSYEQYF. Written as DNA, the CDR3 is TGTGCCAGCAGTAAGGGACCCATGAGCTCCTACGAGCAGTACTTC.

This clonotype was recorded at least ten times. This chain connects TRBV18 to TRBJ2-4; weak D call: TRBD2 (6 bases). The CDR3 runs 16 residues. In germline, CDR1 is KGHSH, CDR2 LQKENI. V was cut by 5 bases and J by 0 bases, with 14 bases left in between. CDR3 coding DNA: TGTGCCAGCTCAGCCGAGACCGGGAGAGCCAAAAACATTCAGTACTTC. This translates into CASSAETGRAKNIQYF.

At least ten counts were recorded for this clonotype. The rearrangement links TRBV20-1 to TRBJ2-4, with 12 bases fitting TRBD2. Germline V gene data show CDR1 as DFQATT and CDR2 as SNEGSKA (reference sequence). V shed 4 bases, J shed 5 bases, and the junction held 9 bases outside the gene matches. The CDR3 is 16 residues long. The chain's CDR3 is CSANPGLAGSQNIQYF. In nucleotides, the CDR3 is TGCAGTGCTAACCCGGGACTAGCGGGTTCTCAAAACATTCAGTACTTC.

The chain joins TRBV6-5 to TRBJ2-3; a weak D match, TRBD1 (5 bases). The V gene lost 2 bases and the J gene lost 0 bases, with 12 bases spanning the gap. Germline V gene data show CDR1 as MNHEY and CDR2 as SVGAGI. CDR3 size: 16 residues. CDR3 in DNA: TGTGCCAGCAGTTACCCCAGGGTCTCTAGCACAGATACGCAGTATTTT. Translating it yields CASSYPRVSSTDTQYF.

The chain has TRBV6-6 and TRBJ2-3, with D hard to call. The CDR3 spans 13 residues. Germline CDR1 MNHNY, CDR2 SVGAGI (reference sequence). Trimming took off 2 bases at V and 5 bases at J, with 8 bases between the two ends. The CDR3 protein is CASSYVVEDTQYF. CDR3 bases: TGTGCCAGCAGTTACGTTGTGGAAGATACGCAGTATTTT.

This clonotype was seen more than once but under ten times. The rearrangement uses TRBV29-1 and TRBJ2-3; 14 bases fit TRBD2. The CDR3 runs to 17 residues. Unmatched junction bases numbered 8, after V lost 6 bases and J lost 0 bases. Germline CDR1 is SQVTM and CDR2 is ANQGSEA. The CDR3 loop reads CSVAKGTSGSSTDTQYF. The DNA of the CDR3 is TGCAGCGTCGCGAAGGGGACTAGCGGGAGTAGCACAGATACGCAGTATTTT.

The rearrangement uses TRBV15 and TRBJ2-3; D is unclear. Per the germline V gene, CDR1 is LNHNV and CDR2 is YYDKDF (reference sequence). The V gene lost 2 bases and the J gene lost 8 bases, with 11 bases spanning the gap. CDR3 length: 13 amino acids. The CDR3 sequence: CATSRQRTGTQYF. The CDR3 DNA is TGTGCCACCAGCAGACAAAGGACGGGTACGCAGTATTTT.

The sample holds a few counts of this clonotype. V and J are TRBV27 and TRBJ1-1; no clear D gene. CDR1 and CDR2 from the germline V gene are MNHEY and SMNVEV (reference sequence). Deletions cut 6 bases from V and 0 bases from J, with 8 bases between. The CDR3 consists of 13 residues. The CDR3 region is CASSYKMNTEAFF. CDR3 DNA sequence: TGTGCCAGCAGCTACAAGATGAACACTGAAGCTTTCTTT.

About this clonotype: One base away lies a much larger clone, so this may be a sequencing read error. The CDR3 loop is CASTLGQGLYNEQFF. In nucleotides, the CDR3 is TGTGCCAGCACCTTAGGACAGGGCCTCTACAATGAGCAGTTCTTC. The chain joins TRBV11-2 to TRBJ2-1, with TRBD1 matching 8 bases. From germline, CDR1 is SGHAT and CDR2 FQNNGV. This CDR3 is 15 amino acids long.

This clonotype was seen a few times. The chain recombines TRBV19 with TRBJ2-2, with D uncertain. The V gene lost 5 bases and the J gene lost 5 bases, with 9 bases spanning the gap. The length of the CDR3 is 13 residues. Per the germline V gene, CDR1 is LNHDA and CDR2 is SQIVND (reference sequence). The CDR3: CASSGSQTGELFF. The CDR3 nucleotides read TGTGCCAGTAGTGGCAGTCAAACCGGGGAGCTGTTTTTT.

A few counts support this clonotype. The chain has TRBV29-1 and TRBJ1-4, with D maybe TRBD1 (6 bases). This CDR3 is 13 amino acids long. Germline values: CDR1 SQVTM, CDR2 ANQGSEA. Trimming left V 7 bases short and J 4 bases short, with 13 bases between. The CDR3 nucleotides read TGCAGCGGGGGGGGCGGGATTAATGAAAAACTGTTTTTT. This gives the protein CSGGGGINEKLFF. Together with reference TRBV29-1 and TRBJ1-4, the CDR3 gives the full variable domain: SAVISQKPSRDICQRGTSLTIQCQVDSQVTMMFWYRQQPGQSLTLIATANQGSEATYESGFVIDKFPISRPNLTFSTLTVSNMSPEDSSIYLCSGGGGINEKLFFGSGTQLSVL.

The rearrangement links TRBV29-1 to TRBJ1-4; a weak D match, TRBD1 (5 bases). V shed 8 bases and J shed 3 bases, with 13 bases lying between them. In germline, CDR1 is SQVTM, CDR2 ANQGSEA. This CDR3 comprises 13 residues. CDR3 in amino acids: CSFRGGPNEKLFF. CDR3 DNA sequence: TGCAGCTTTAGGGGAGGACCTAATGAAAAACTGTTTTTT.

This clonotype came up a few times. One end of the junction varies from germline; a read error may be responsible. CDR3 sequence: CVSSPDLNTQYF. In nucleotides, the CDR3 is TGTGTCAGCAGTCCCGACTTGAATACGCAGTATTTT. This chain links TRBV12-3 or TRBV12-4 with TRBJ2-3; D not certain. The length of the CDR3 is 12 residues.

The rearrangement joins TRBV20-1 to TRBJ2-1, with D possibly being TRBD1 (5 bases). TRBJ2-5 matches the DNA end more closely, so the J call is doubtful. Germline CDR1 is DFQATT and CDR2 is SNEGSKA (reference sequence). There are 16 residues in the CDR3. The CDR3 nucleotides are TGCAGTGCTAGCCGGGCCAGGGTATTGGTGATGGAGACCCAGTACTTC. Residues: CSASRARVLVMETQYF.

The chain combines TRBV4-1 with TRBJ2-7; 8 bases map to TRBD1. The CDR3 sequence is 15 residues long. V lost 2 bases and J lost 3; bases outside the gene matches: 6. Germline CDR1 MGHRA, CDR2 YSYEKL. The CDR3 DNA follows: TGCGCCAGCAGCCAACAGGACAGGGCTGGCTACGAGCAGTACTTC. The encoded protein is CASSQQDRAGYEQYF.

This clonotype was observed a few times. The chain is built from TRBV30 and TRBJ2-1; the D is unclear. The J call may be mistaken, given a closer DNA end match to TRBJ2-7. Germline V lookup: CDR1 GTSNPN, CDR2 SVGIG (reference sequence). There are 13 residues in the CDR3. DNA of the CDR3: TGTGCCTGGAGTTGGGGAAGGTTCGGGGAGCAGTACGTC. Its protein is CAWSWGRFGEQYV.

This clonotype was seen only a few times. The CDR3 DNA is TGTGCCAGCAGCCCGATCCGGGGCCTGGATGAGCAGTTCTTC. Encoded protein: CASSPIRGLDEQFF. The chain combines TRBV14 with TRBJ2-1, with D perhaps being TRBD1 or TRBD2 (5 bases each). Germline V lookup: CDR1 SGHDN, CDR2 FVKESK. Trimming shortened V by 4 bases and J by 8 bases, and 15 bases separated the two germline ends. This CDR3 is 14 amino acids long.

The chain joins TRBV20-1 to TRBJ1-2; 9 nucleotides align to TRBD1. The germline V gene encodes CDR1 DFQATT and CDR2 SNEGSKA (reference sequence). The CDR3 runs to 15 residues. V was pared by 5 bases and J by 0 bases, with 7 bases of the junction left unmatched. CDR3 nucleotide sequence: TGCAGTGCTCCCCGGACAGGGGCTACTAACTATGGCTACACCTTC. Translated: CSAPRTGATNYGYTF.

The gene calls are TRBV12-3 or TRBV12-4 and TRBJ2-5, with D uncertain. The closer fit of TRBJ2-1 to the DNA end suggests the J call may be wrong. The CDR3 covers 13 residues. CDR3: CASSFVVSNEQFF. The CDR3 region has the DNA TGTGCCAGCAGTTTTGTTGTCTCCAATGAGCAGTTCTTC.

The V and J genes are TRBV28 and TRBJ2-7; D ambiguous. The germline V gene has CDR1 MDHEN and CDR2 SYDVKM. The CDR3 extends over 15 amino acids. Trimming shortened V by 2 bases and J by 0 bases, and 11 bases separated the two germline ends. In nucleotides, the CDR3 is TGTGCCAGCAGTTTAGAAAGCAGCTACTCCTACGAGCAGTACTTC. Encoded protein: CASSLESSYSYEQYF.

The chain combines TRBV7-6 with TRBJ2-2; D is ambiguous. The length of the CDR3 is 13 residues. CDR1 SGHVS and CDR2 FNYEAQ come from the germline V gene. Trimming removed 2 bases at V and 7 bases at J, with 8 bases between. The CDR3 here is CASSLILGGELFF. The CDR3, as DNA: TGTGCCAGCAGCTTAATTTTAGGCGGGGAGCTGTTTTTT.

V usage is TRBV27 and J usage is TRBJ2-4, with 7 bases fitting TRBD1. Germline values: CDR1 MNHEY, CDR2 SMNVEV (reference sequence). Germline trimming cut 3 bases from V and 6 bases from J; bases unmatched to any gene: 2. The CDR3 covers 13 residues. The CDR3 bases are TGTGCCAGCAGTTTCCGGGACAGAAACATTCAGTACTTC. Translating it yields CASSFRDRNIQYF.

The V call is TRBV7-8, the J call TRBJ1-1, with D maybe TRBD1 (5 bases). The CDR3 length is 13 residues. The germline V gene encodes CDR1 SGHVS and CDR2 FQNEAQ. Trimming took off 5 bases at V and 3 bases at J, with 10 bases between the two ends. The CDR3: CASSIRQHTEAFF. The CDR3 coding sequence is TGTGCCAGCAGCATCAGACAGCACACTGAAGCTTTCTTT.

This clonotype was detected a few times. The rearrangement links TRBV29-1 to TRBJ2-3; D unclear. CDR3 length equals 14 residues. Between the trimmed V and J ends, which lost 6 bases and 2 bases, there was a span of 15 bases. Germline V CDR1 and CDR2: SQVTM, ANQGSEA. The CDR3 is CSVLQSRATDTQYF. Here the CDR3 DNA reads TGCAGCGTCCTCCAATCCCGGGCCACAGATACGCAGTATTTT.

This clonotype was counted a few times. This chain joins TRBV28 and TRBJ1-2; 11 bases fit TRBD1. This CDR3 region has 16 residues. Germline trimming cut 5 bases from V and 7 bases from J; bases unmatched to any gene: 12. CDR1 and CDR2 from the germline V gene are MDHEN and SYDVKM. CDR3 protein: CASSLLDPGTGGGYTF. The CDR3 nucleotides are TGTGCCAGCAGTCTACTCGATCCCGGGACAGGGGGTGGCTACACCTTC.